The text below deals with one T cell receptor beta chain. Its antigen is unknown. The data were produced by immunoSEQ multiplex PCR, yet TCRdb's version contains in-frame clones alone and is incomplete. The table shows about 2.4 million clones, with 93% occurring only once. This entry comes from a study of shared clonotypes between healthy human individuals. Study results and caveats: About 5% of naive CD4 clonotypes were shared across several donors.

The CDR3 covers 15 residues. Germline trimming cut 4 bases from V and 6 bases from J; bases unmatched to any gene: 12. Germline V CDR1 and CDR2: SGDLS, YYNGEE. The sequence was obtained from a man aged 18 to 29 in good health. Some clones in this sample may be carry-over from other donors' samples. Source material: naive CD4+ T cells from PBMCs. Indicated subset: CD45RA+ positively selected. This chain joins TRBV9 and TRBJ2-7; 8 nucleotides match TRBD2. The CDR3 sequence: CASSPISGTFLEQYF. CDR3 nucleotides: TGTGCCAGCAGCCCCATTAGCGGGACTTTCCTCGAGCAGTACTTC.